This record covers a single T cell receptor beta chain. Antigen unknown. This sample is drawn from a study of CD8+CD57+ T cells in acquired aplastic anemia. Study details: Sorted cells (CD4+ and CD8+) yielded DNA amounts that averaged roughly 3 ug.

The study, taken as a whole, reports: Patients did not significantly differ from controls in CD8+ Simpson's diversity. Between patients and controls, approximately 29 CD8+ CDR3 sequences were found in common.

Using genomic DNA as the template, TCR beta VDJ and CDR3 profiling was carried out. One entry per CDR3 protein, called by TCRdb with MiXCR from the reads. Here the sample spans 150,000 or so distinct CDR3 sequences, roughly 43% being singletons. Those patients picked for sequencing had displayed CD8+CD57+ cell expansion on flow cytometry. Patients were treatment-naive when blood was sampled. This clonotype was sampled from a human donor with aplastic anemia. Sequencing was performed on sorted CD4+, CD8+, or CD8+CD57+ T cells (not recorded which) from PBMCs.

CDR3 sequence (DNA): TGTGCCATCAGTGAACCCTCAAGACAGGCACTTTCGTACGAGCAGTACTTC. Protein: CAISEPSRQALSYEQYF. V is TRBV10-3 and J is TRBJ2-7, with a tentative D call TRBD1 (6 bases). The germline V gene has CDR1 ENHRY and CDR2 SYGVKD. The CDR3 is 17 residues long. Trimming took 3 bases from V and 4 from J, leaving 22 bases between them.